A selection of T cell receptor beta chains follows, all from one sample in a study of T and B cells in COVID-19 patients. TCRdb analysed the multiplex PCR reads with MiXCR anew, one entry per CDR3 protein. Of 9,000 to 13,000 distinct CDR3 sequences listed, around 34% are singletons. Sequenced sample: blood. Receptor source: a human donor with active COVID-19. The CDR3 runs from the conserved cysteine through the conserved F or W.

J	V	CDR3
TRBJ2-5	TRBV20-1	CSATRGLAGRETQYF
TRBJ2-1	TRBV6-5	CASNPGTRCDEQFF
TRBJ2-7	TRBV19	CASSIRTGGGYEQYF
TRBJ2-2	TRBV6-1	CASRGNRVEDTGELFF
TRBJ2-7	TRBV5-5	CASSLLGSYEQYF
TRBJ2-5	TRBV5-4	CASSAALQTQYF
TRBJ2-3	TRBV6-1	CASSSLAGGVTDTQYF
TRBJ1-1	TRBV5-5	CASSFWGGGEGTEAFF
TRBJ1-1	TRBV5-6	CASSLEQLGRTEAFF
TRBJ2-7	TRBV10-3	CAISTGQNEQYF
TRBJ2-1	TRBV24-1	CATSGLAGGPREQFF
TRBJ2-1	TRBV7-9	CASSLEGNEQFF
TRBJ2-7	TRBV6-5	CASRVTGGESEEQYF
TRBJ2-5	TRBV18	CASSPISWYQESQYF
TRBJ2-5	TRBV7-6	CASSLGEAKTQYF
TRBJ2-1	TRBV6-5	CASSLGFEQFF
TRBJ1-2	TRBV19	CASSDDRARANYGYTF
TRBJ2-1	TRBV6-6	CASSYTGAGYNEQFF
TRBJ2-2	TRBV27	CASSLAGGGGYAGELFF
TRBJ1-2	TRBV12-3/TRBV12-4	CASRDRGQVNYGYTF
TRBJ2-3	TRBV15	CATSRDRGDAQYF
TRBJ2-1	TRBV13	CASSSNNLREQFF
TRBJ2-3	TRBV24-1	CATSDLKVGTDTQYF
TRBJ2-3	TRBV5-1	CASSLDSGSTDTQYF
TRBJ1-1	TRBV18	CASSPGQGSNTEAFF
TRBJ2-7	TRBV5-5	CASSLQLYEQYF
TRBJ2-7	TRBV12-3/TRBV12-4	CASSLPGHSYEQYF
TRBJ1-5	TRBV29-1	CSVGTEDQPQHF
TRBJ2-7	TRBV20-1	CSASVPGYEQYF
TRBJ2-1	TRBV5-1	CASSEPSKDEQFF
TRBJ1-1	TRBV6-6	CASSYPFRGARGTEAFF
TRBJ2-3	TRBV6-6	CASSRLAAPMSGQYF
TRBJ2-7	TRBV20-1	CSAGGGQSQTYEQYF
TRBJ1-4	TRBV6-5	CASSSIFGTNNEKLFF
TRBJ1-1	TRBV18	CASSPSRTGGEGTEAFF
TRBJ2-7	TRBV6-5	CASSPAGGGYEQYF
TRBJ2-3	TRBV6-5	CASSSTTVTVRYF
TRBJ2-1	TRBV6-5	CASSERRGAINEQFF
TRBJ2-2	TRBV19	CAIGASGGARTGELFF
TRBJ2-7	TRBV13	CASSEQGAAPYEQYF
TRBJ1-2	TRBV5-6	CASSFGRVGYTF
TRBJ2-5	TRBV7-6	CASSLSRRETQYF
TRBJ2-3	TRBV5-1	CASSTRWGADTQYF
TRBJ2-1	TRBV15	CATSRPTGRLGYNEQFF
TRBJ2-2	TRBV5-6	CASSLTPPTNTGELFF
TRBJ2-1	TRBV7-9	CASSLGTSGPWNEQFF
TRBJ1-5	TRBV6-5	CASSVWGGGDQPQHF
TRBJ2-1	TRBV4-2	CASSPQSGGQNEQFF
TRBJ1-3	TRBV20-1	CSAITGTSSGNTIYF
TRBJ2-7	TRBV5-4	CASSPRPGNLYEQYF
TRBJ1-5	TRBV28	CASRRGRMSNQPQHF
TRBJ2-1	TRBV19	CASSISGGGLSYNEQFF
TRBJ2-5	TRBV11-1	CASSLGGRYQETQYF
TRBJ2-1	TRBV10-3	CAISGWDLHNEQFF
TRBJ2-7	TRBV13	CASSYKSGGTSYEQYF